This T cell receptor (beta chain) emerged from a study of early T cells in non-severe SARS-CoV-2 infection. Each single cDNA molecule received a unique molecular identifier. TCRdb used MiXCR to reprocess the 5' RACE reads, holding one entry per CDR3 protein. The data show roughly 60,000 distinct CDR3 sequences, around 6.6% seen once. CDR3 length equals 13 residues. Germline assignment: CDR1 MDHEN and CDR2 SYDVKM. Between the trimmed V and J ends, which lost 8 bases and 5 bases, there was a span of 16 bases. This receptor was taken from an adult who was a healthcare worker with PCR-confirmed SARS-CoV-2 infection or an uninfected control (not recorded which). This sample comprised whole blood, obtained at baseline. J is TRBJ2-7 and V is TRBV28; perhaps TRBD1 as D (6 bases). The chain's CDR3 is CASALRGFDEQYF. The CDR3 DNA follows: TGTGCCAGCGCCCTCAGGGGTTTTGACGAGCAGTACTTC.